The T cell receptor (beta chain) described here comes from a study of CD8 T cells in Susac syndrome (dated by TCRdb to the late 2010s). Some background on the complete study: Among the sequenced Susac syndrome patients, about six had clinically active disease and roughly 8 were in clinical remission. At the time of blood withdrawal, Susac syndrome patients were either therapy-naive, taking corticosteroids (with some also receiving IVIg), or on IVIg alone. The study used repertoire sequencing to test whether antigen drove CD8+ T cell activation and differentiation in Susac syndrome. The study compared CD8+ T cell repertoire clonality among about a dozen healthy donors, approximately 14 Susac syndrome patients and some 16 multiple sclerosis patients. Broad study findings and their caveats: Clonal expansion was observed in Susac syndrome CD8+ repertoires, with the highest expansion in CD8+ TEMRA cells and greater expansion in clinically active than in remitting patients. The number of individuals in the TCR sequencing and HLA analysis was acknowledged as relatively small. In the total CD8+ and CD8+ TEMRA repertoires, about 16 and five Susac-specific public clones, respectively, were identified.

Peripheral blood CD8+ and CD4+ T cells from healthy donors, Susac syndrome patients and multiple sclerosis patients were profiled using high-throughput TCR beta sequencing. The Susac syndrome patients fulfilled recently defined diagnostic criteria for either definite or probable disease. CD8+ TEMRA cells were enriched by FACS, while bulk CD8+ and CD4+ T cells were purified by magnetic negative isolation. Blood was drawn into EDTA tubes, processed within 24 hours, and PBMCs were isolated by density gradient centrifugation. PBMCs intended for TCR sequencing were cryopreserved in liquid nitrogen and thawed later in a water bath at 37 degrees C. A purity of at least 90% was achieved for sorted or isolated CD4+, CD8+ and CD8+ TEMRA cells. RNA was extracted using the RNeasy kit, and about 0.45 to 1 ug of the RNA was reverse transcribed with random hexamers. The immunoSEQ multiplex PCR assay, covering 54 Vbeta and 13 Jbeta segments, was used to amplify TCR beta CDR3 regions. Bias from PCR amplification was corrected by using a synthetic template baseline for primer optimization and for computational correction. The published analysis was carried out like this. Only productive sequences were kept, with reads annotated to V, D and J genes according to IMGT and analyzed in immunoSEQ Analyzer. Clonality was computed as one minus Shannon entropy normalized by log2 of the number of productive unique sequences. For each patient and control, public and private clones were evaluated within the 100 most prevalent clones. Clones were defined as Susac-specific if absent from the healthy and MS cohorts, from 1052 published viral clones and from other ImmuneACCESS disease sequences. The public sequencing data were trimmed at Q25 with fastp and processed into clonotypes with MiXCR by TCRdb, which kept only in-frame beta chains. Rows are combined by CDR3 protein, so each entry shows the most common genes and DNA. These V and J calls rely on TCRdb rather than the paper's analysis. The sample table lists about 81,000 distinct CDR3 sequences, approximately 95% of them with a count of one. The ten largest clones add up to approximately 1% of the sample.

A word on this clonotype: Its antigen is currently not known. Base qualities are not recorded, but no much larger clone differs from it by a single base.

Including cysteine and phenylalanine, the CDR3 has 16 amino acids. The DNA shown is the 48-base CDR3, in frame from base 1. The trim is 5 bases for V and 5 bases for J, with a gap of 22 bases between the germline ends. In the germline V gene, CDR1 corresponds to SGHTA and CDR2 to FQGNSA. Sequencing was done on a sample of CD8+ T cells from PBMCs. This clonotype was obtained from a human donor with Susac syndrome. The chain was built from TRBV7-2 and TRBJ2-7; TRBD1 could be the D gene, as 6 bases match. The CDR3 protein is CASSRKQGSYRDEQYF. The bases read TGTGCCAGCAGCCGGAAACAGGGTTCTTATCGCGACGAGCAGTACTTC.